A selection of T cell receptor beta chains follows, all from one sample in a study of liver allograft versus peripheral blood T cells. TCRdb used MiXCR to reprocess the reads, holding one entry per CDR3 protein. The profile shows about 5,600 distinct CDR3 sequences, 14% of them singletons. The receptors originated from a human patient who had a liver transplant. Some T cells may be the graft donor's. CDR3s include the opening cysteine and the closing phenylalanine or tryptophan. Fields, in order: V gene, clone size, J gene, D gene, CDR3 DNA, CDR3 protein. A D gene is named only where the DNA matches it firmly. Size is omitted from some rows. Given values are once, few, many or a class for expanded clones.

TRBV28	few	TRBJ2-3	.	TGTGCCAGCAGTTTGTCAGATACGCAGTATTTT	CASSLSDTQYF
TRBV28	few	TRBJ1-5	.	TGTGCCAGTGATGTTTCGGGGGCAAGCAATCAGCCCCAGCATTTT	CASDVSGASNQPQHF
TRBV6-6	medium-sized	TRBJ2-7	TRBD2	TGTGCCAGCACGCGGGGGAAGGGGATCTACGAGCAGTACTTC	CASTRGKGIYEQYF
TRBV20-1	few	TRBJ1-5	.	TGCAGTGCTATGGACAGTTTAAATCAGCCCCAGCATTTT	CSAMDSLNQPQHF
TRBV19	medium-sized	TRBJ2-1	TRBD2	TGTGCCAGTAGTTCGCTAGCGGACAATGAGCAGTTCTTC	CASSSLADNEQFF
TRBV5-4	.	TRBJ2-7	TRBD1	TGTGCCAGCAGCTTCCCCATGGGACAGGGGAAAGACGAGCAGTACTTC	CASSFPMGQGKDEQYF
TRBV11-1	few	TRBJ2-3	TRBD2	TGTGCCAGCAGTTCTCAATCTATCCCGGGACTAGCGGGAGAAGGCGATACGCAGTATTTT	CASSSQSIPGLAGEGDTQYF
TRBV6-2/TRBV6-3	medium-sized	TRBJ1-5	.	TGTGCCAGCAGTTACCATCGGACACTTACTCAGCCCCAGCATTTT	CASSYHRTLTQPQHF
TRBV7-2	medium-sized	TRBJ2-2	.	TGTGCCAGCAGCTTAGGTCGTACACCCGGGGAGCTGTTTTTT	CASSLGRTPGELFF
TRBV6-2/TRBV6-3	.	TRBJ2-1	.	TGTGCCAGTAACCACTACAATGAGCAGTTCTTC	CASNHYNEQFF
TRBV5-4	medium-sized	TRBJ1-1	TRBD1	TGTGCCAGCAGCTTTCAGGGGGCGCGGACTGAAGCTTTCTTT	CASSFQGARTEAFF
TRBV6-1	medium-sized	TRBJ2-5	.	TGTGCCAGCAGTTTTGGACGGGGGTTCCGAGAGACCCAGTACTTC	CASSFGRGFRETQYF
TRBV2	.	TRBJ1-2	.	TGTGCCAGCAGTGAATTAAGGGCTTATGGCTACACCTTC	CASSELRAYGYTF
TRBV12-3/TRBV12-4	many	TRBJ1-4	.	TGTGCCAGCAGCACGCCGGCCTCGGCTGAAAAACTGTTTTTT	CASSTPASAEKLFF
TRBV28	.	TRBJ1-5	.	TGTGCCAGCAGTTTCACCCCCTCGGACAGCGGCAATCAGCCCCAGCATTTT	CASSFTPSDSGNQPQHF
TRBV28	medium-sized	TRBJ1-5	TRBD1	TGTGCCAGCAGTGGCTGGGACAGGGCAAATCAGCCCCAGCATTTT	CASSGWDRANQPQHF
TRBV28	medium-sized	TRBJ1-5	.	TGTGCCAGCAGTTTACCCCCCAATCAGCCCCAGCATTTT	CASSLPPNQPQHF
TRBV3-1	few	TRBJ1-6	TRBD1	TGTGCCAGCAGCCTCCGGGACAGGGGGCGCGGTAATTCACCCCTCCACTTT	CASSLRDRGRGNSPLHF
TRBV12-5	many	TRBJ1-1	.	TGTGCATCCTCCCAGGGTGAGAGCACTGAAGCTTTCTTT	CASSQGESTEAFF
TRBV20-1	few	TRBJ1-3	.	TGCAGTGCTAGATCGGCGGCGGGCCTCTCTGGAAACACCATATATTTT	CSARSAAGLSGNTIYF
TRBV28	many	TRBJ2-7	TRBD2	TGTGCCAGCACCAGGGCTAGCGGGAGGGCCGAGTCCTACGAGCAGTACTTC	CASTRASGRAESYEQYF
TRBV7-2	medium-sized	TRBJ1-1	.	TGTGCCAGCAGCCAACAGGGTCTGGACACTGAAGCTTTCTTT	CASSQQGLDTEAFF
TRBV9	.	TRBJ1-3	TRBD1	TGTGCCAGCAGCGAAGGGACAGGGGGGAGAAACACCATATATTTT	CASSEGTGGRNTIYF